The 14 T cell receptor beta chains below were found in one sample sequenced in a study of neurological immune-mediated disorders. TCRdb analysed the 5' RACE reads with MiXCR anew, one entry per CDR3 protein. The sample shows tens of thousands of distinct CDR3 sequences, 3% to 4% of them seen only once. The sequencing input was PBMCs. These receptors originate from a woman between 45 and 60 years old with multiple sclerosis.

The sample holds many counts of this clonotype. The CDR3 is CASSDTSVRETQYF. CDR3 nucleotide sequence: TGTGCCAGCAGCGATACTAGCGTTCGGGAGACCCAGTACTTC. This chain joins TRBV5-6 and TRBJ2-5; TRBD2 matches at 7 bases. CDR1 SGHDT and CDR2 YYEEEE come from the germline V gene. The CDR3 contains 14 residues. Trimming removed 4 bases from V and 5 bases from J; junction bases left unmatched: 8.

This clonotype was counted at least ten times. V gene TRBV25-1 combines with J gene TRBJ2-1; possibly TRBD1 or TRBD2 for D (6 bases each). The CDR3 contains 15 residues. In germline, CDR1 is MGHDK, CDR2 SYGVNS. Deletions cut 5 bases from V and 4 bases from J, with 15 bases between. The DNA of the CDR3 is TGTGCCAGCAGTAGAGCCGGAGGGGGTTACAATGAGCAGTTCTTC. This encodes CASSRAGGGYNEQFF. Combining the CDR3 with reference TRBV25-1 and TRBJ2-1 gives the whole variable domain EADIYQTPRYLVIGTGKKITLECSQTMGHDKMYWYQQDPGMELHLIHYSYGVNSTEKGDLSSESTVSRIRTEHFPLTLESARPSHTSQYLCASSRAGGGYNEQFFGPGTRLTVL.

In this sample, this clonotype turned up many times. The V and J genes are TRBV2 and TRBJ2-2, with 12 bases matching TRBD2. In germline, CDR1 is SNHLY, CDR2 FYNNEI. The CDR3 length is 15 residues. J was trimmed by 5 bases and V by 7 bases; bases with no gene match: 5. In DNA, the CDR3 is TGTGCCAGCACTGGACTAGCGGGGATGACCGGGGAGCTGTTTTTT. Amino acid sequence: CASTGLAGMTGELFF.

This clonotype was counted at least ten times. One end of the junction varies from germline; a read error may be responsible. As DNA, the CDR3 is TGCAGTGCGAGAGCCGGGGTTGCTAACTATGGCTACACCTTC. This encodes CSARAGVANYGYTF. This chain connects TRBV20-1 to TRBJ1-2; D not certain. The CDR3 totals 14 residues. Germline V CDR1 and CDR2: DFQATT, SNEGSKA (reference sequence).

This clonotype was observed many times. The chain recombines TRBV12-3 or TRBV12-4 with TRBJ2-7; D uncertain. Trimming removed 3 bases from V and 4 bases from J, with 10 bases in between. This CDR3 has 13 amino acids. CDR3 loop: CASSLAAVYEQYF. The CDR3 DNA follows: TGTGCCAGCAGTTTGGCCGCGGTTTACGAGCAGTACTTC.

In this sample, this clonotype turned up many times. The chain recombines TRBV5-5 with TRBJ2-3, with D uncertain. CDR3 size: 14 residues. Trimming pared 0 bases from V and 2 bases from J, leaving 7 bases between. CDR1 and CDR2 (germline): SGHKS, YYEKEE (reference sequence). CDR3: CASSLALYTDTQYF. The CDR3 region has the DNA TGTGCCAGCAGCTTGGCCCTATACACAGATACGCAGTATTTT.

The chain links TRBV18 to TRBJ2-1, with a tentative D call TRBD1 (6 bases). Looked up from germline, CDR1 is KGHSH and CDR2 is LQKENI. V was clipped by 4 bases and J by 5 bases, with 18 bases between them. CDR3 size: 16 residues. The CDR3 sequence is CASSLTGLTVNNEQFF. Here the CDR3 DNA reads TGTGCCAGCTCACTAACAGGGTTGACGGTTAACAATGAGCAGTTCTTC.

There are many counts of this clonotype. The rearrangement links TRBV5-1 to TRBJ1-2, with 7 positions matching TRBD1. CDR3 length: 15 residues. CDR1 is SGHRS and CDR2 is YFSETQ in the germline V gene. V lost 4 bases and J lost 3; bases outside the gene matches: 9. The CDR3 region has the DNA TGCGCCAGCAGCGGCAACCGGGACAGCTACTATGGCTACACCTTC. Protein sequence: CASSGNRDSYYGYTF.

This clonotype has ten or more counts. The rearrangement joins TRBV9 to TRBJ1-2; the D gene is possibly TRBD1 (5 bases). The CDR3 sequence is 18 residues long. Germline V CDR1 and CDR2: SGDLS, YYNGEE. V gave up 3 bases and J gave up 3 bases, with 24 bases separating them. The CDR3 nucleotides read TGTGCCAGCAGCGGGATTGTGGGACCTGAATACATGGACTATGGCTACACCTTC. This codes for CASSGIVGPEYMDYGYTF.

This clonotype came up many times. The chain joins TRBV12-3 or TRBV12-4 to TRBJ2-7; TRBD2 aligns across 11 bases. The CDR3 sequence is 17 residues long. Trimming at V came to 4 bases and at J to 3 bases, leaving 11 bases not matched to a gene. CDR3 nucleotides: TGTGCCAGCAGTTCACGAGGGACTAGCGGTCGAGACTACGAGCAGTACTTC. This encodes CASSSRGTSGRDYEQYF.

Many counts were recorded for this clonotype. The DNA of the CDR3 is TGCAGTGCTAGAGACGACAGGCTTGCTTTCTTT. Protein sequence: CSARDDRLAFF. This sequence joins TRBV20-1 and TRBJ1-1, with D perhaps TRBD1 (6 bases). The CDR3 is made up of 11 amino acids. The germline V gene has CDR1 DFQATT and CDR2 SNEGSKA (reference sequence). V lost 0 bases to trimming and J lost 11 bases, with 10 bases between them.

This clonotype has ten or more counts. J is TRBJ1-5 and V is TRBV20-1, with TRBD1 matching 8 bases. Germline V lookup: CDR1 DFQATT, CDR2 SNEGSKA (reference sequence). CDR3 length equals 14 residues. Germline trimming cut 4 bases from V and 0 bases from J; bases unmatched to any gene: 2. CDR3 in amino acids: CSATGQGSNQPQHF. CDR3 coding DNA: TGCAGTGCTACTGGACAGGGTAGCAATCAGCCCCAGCATTTT.

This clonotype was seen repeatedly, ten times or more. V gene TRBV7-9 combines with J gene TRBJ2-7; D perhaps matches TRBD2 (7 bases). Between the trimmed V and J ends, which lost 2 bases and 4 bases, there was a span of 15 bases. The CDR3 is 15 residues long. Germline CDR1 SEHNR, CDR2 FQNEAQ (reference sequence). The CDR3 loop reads CASSLIRAGAYEQYF. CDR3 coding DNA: TGTGCCAGCAGCTTAATTCGTGCGGGGGCTTACGAGCAGTACTTC.

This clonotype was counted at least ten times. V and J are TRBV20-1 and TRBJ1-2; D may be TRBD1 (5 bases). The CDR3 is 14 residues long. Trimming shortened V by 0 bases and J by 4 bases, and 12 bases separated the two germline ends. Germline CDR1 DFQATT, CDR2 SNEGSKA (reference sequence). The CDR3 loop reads CSARDGTDVYGYTF. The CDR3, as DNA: TGCAGTGCTAGAGATGGGACGGATGTCTATGGCTACACCTTC.